These 30 T cell receptor beta chains were sequenced from one sample in a study of shared clonotypes between healthy human individuals. Clones were read by immunoSEQ multiplex PCR, and TCRdb kept only the in-frame ones, dropping some. The table has around 2.1 million clones, 90% to 95% seen once. The naive CD8 fraction comprised CD45RO-negative cells positively selected for CCR7 and excluded terminally differentiated effector memory CD45RA+ cells. The specimen was naive CD8+ T cells from PBMCs. The receptors were sampled from a man between 18 and 35 years old in good health. Some clones in this sample may be carry-over from other donors' samples.

This chain uses TRBV28 with TRBJ1-5; no reliable D call. V gave up 3 bases and J gave up 2 bases, with 11 bases separating them. The CDR3 consists of 15 residues. Germline CDR1 and CDR2: MDHEN and SYDVKM. This CDR3 reads CASSFRTRGNQPQHF. In DNA form, the CDR3 reads TGTGCCAGCAGTTTCAGGACTCGCGGCAATCAGCCCCAGCATTTT.

The V gene is TRBV27, the J gene TRBJ2-3; D possibly corresponds to TRBD2 (6 bases). CDR3 size: 16 residues. CDR1 and CDR2 (germline): MNHEY, SMNVEV (reference sequence). Trimming cost V 0 bases and J 3 bases, with 13 bases left between them. The CDR3: CASSLSLATSTDTQYF. DNA of the CDR3: TGTGCCAGCAGTTTATCTTTGGCGACTAGTACAGATACGCAGTATTTT.

The rearrangement uses TRBV19 and TRBJ1-5, with D possibly being TRBD1 (5 bases). CDR1 and CDR2 from the germline V gene are LNHDA and SQIVND (reference sequence). V lost 9 bases and J 0 bases, leaving 9 bases between the germline ends. CDR3 length equals 13 residues. The CDR3 protein is CASAGYSNQPQHF. The CDR3 nucleotides are TGTGCCAGCGCAGGGTATAGCAATCAGCCCCAGCATTTT.

The chain has TRBV2 and TRBJ2-5; 8 bases agree with TRBD1. The ends lost 1 base at V and 6 bases at J; junction bases unmatched: 4. The length of the CDR3 is 14 residues. Looked up from germline, CDR1 is SNHLY and CDR2 is FYNNEI. The CDR3 loop reads CASSEGTGYQTQYF. DNA of the CDR3: TGTGCCAGCAGTGAAGGGACAGGGTACCAGACCCAGTACTTC.

In this sample, this clone turned up a few times. This sequence joins TRBV7-8 and TRBJ2-2; D may be TRBD1 (6 bases). Trimming took 1 base from V and 7 from J, leaving 13 bases between them. Germline V gene data show CDR1 as SGHVS and CDR2 as FQNEAQ. This CDR3 comprises 15 residues. The CDR3 protein is CASSLEGRGVGELFF. CDR3 nucleotides: TGTGCCAGCAGCTTAGAAGGCAGGGGCGTCGGGGAGCTGTTTTTT.

With regard to this clone: This same CDR3 is encoded by further DNA sequences in the sample. This chain connects TRBV5-1 to TRBJ2-1; 7 bases line up with TRBD2. With 0 bases clipped from V and 2 bases from J, the junction kept 2 bases outside the gene matches. Germline V gene sequence: CDR1 SGHRS, CDR2 YFSETQ. The CDR3 has 15 residues. The DNA of the CDR3 is TGCGCCAGCAGCTTGGGGCTAGCGGCCTACAATGAGCAGTTCTTC. Encoded protein: CASSLGLAAYNEQFF.

This clone was seen only once. The chain is built from TRBV27 and TRBJ1-5; D remains ambiguous. Per germline, CDR1 MNHEY and CDR2 SMNVEV (reference sequence). The CDR3 sequence is 17 residues long. Trimming stripped 7 bases from V and 3 bases from J, with 22 bases between. CDR3 sequence: CASTLYRTPVYNQPQHF. CDR3 bases: TGTGCCAGCACCCTCTACCGAACACCGGTTTACAATCAGCCCCAGCATTTT.

On this clone itself: Within the sample, other DNA sequences also encode this same CDR3. The rearrangement links TRBV28 to TRBJ2-2; tentatively, D is TRBD1 or TRBD2 (5 bases each). The ends were cut back, 3 bases at V and 0 bases at J, with 8 bases in the middle. The germline gives CDR1 MDHEN, CDR2 SYDVKM. The CDR3 sequence is 15 residues long. CDR3 nucleotides: TGTGCCAGCAGTTTGGGGACGGCGAACACCGGGGAGCTGTTTTTT. Its translation is CASSLGTANTGELFF.

The chain carries TRBV7-2 and TRBJ2-3, with D tentatively TRBD2 (7 bases). The germline CDR1 and CDR2 sequences are SGHTA and FQGNSA. This CDR3 has 14 amino acids. Trimming shortened V by 6 bases and J by 4 bases, and 14 bases separated the two germline ends. As DNA, the CDR3 is TGTGCCAGCAGTCCCTGGGGGGGGCCAGATACGCAGTATTTT. Its translation: CASSPWGGPDTQYF.

DNA for the CDR3: TGCGCCAGCAGACTAGATACGGGACTAGCGGGAGTAGGAGGCGAGCAGTACTTC. Amino acids: CASRLDTGLAGVGGEQYF. The chain has TRBV5-1 and TRBJ2-7; 14 nucleotides line up with TRBD2. This CDR3 spans 18 amino acids. CDR1 is SGHRS and CDR2 is YFSETQ in the germline V gene. V trimming: 5 bases; J trimming: 6 bases; junction bases outside the gene matches: 16.

The V and J genes are TRBV12-5 and TRBJ1-5; D gene ambiguous. The germline CDR1 and CDR2 sequences are LGHNT and FRNRAP. The CDR3 totals 14 residues. V was clipped by 5 bases and J by 5 bases, with 13 bases between them. The CDR3 reads CASGPERIDQPQHF. CDR3 DNA: TGTGCTAGTGGTCCCGAGCGGATAGATCAGCCCCAGCATTTT.

This clone was seen a single time. The chain employs TRBV10-3 and TRBJ1-5; D not certain. Germline V gene lookup returns CDR1 ENHRY and CDR2 SYGVKD. Between the trimmed V and J ends, which lost 3 bases and 2 bases, there was a span of 8 bases. The CDR3 length is 14 residues. The CDR3 region is CAISEASGNQPQHF. DNA of the CDR3: TGTGCCATCAGTGAAGCCTCGGGCAATCAGCCCCAGCATTTT.

This chain joins TRBV27 and TRBJ2-7; 7 nucleotides agree with TRBD2. Trimming removed 5 bases from V and 2 bases from J; junction bases left unmatched: 6. From germline, CDR1 is MNHEY and CDR2 SMNVEV (reference sequence). This CDR3 has 14 amino acids. CDR3 bases: TGTGCCAGCAGTCCGGGGACTATCCCCTACGAGCAGTACTTC. It yields the protein CASSPGTIPYEQYF.

This rearrangement joins TRBV7-8 to TRBJ2-4; 9 bases align to TRBD1. The germline V gene has CDR1 SGHVS and CDR2 FQNEAQ. The J segment lost 3 bases and the V segment lost 5 bases, leaving 8 bases of the junction unmatched. The CDR3 has 16 residues. Written as DNA, the CDR3 is TGTGCCAGCAGCCCGTGGACAGGGGAGGGCAAAAACATTCAGTACTTC. Protein product: CASSPWTGEGKNIQYF.

The chain carries TRBV4-2 and TRBJ1-2; possible D gene TRBD1, 5 bases. V shed 0 bases and J shed 2 bases, with 13 bases lying between them. The germline V gene has CDR1 LGHNA and CDR2 YNFKEQ. This CDR3 spans 16 amino acids. CDR3 in DNA: TGTGCCAGCAGCCAAGATGCCCGAGCAGGGAACTATGGCTACACCTTC. This codes for CASSQDARAGNYGYTF.

This clone was detected once. An end of the junction differs from the germline gene, which may be a read error. This chain joins TRBV7-2 and TRBJ2-1; D unresolved. The germline gives CDR1 SGHTA, CDR2 FQGNSA. This CDR3 region has 12 residues. In DNA form, the CDR3 reads TGTGCCAGCAGCTTATCTGGGCCCCCCGGTATCTTC. It yields the protein CASSLSGPPGIF.

The chain carries TRBV9 and TRBJ2-1, with 10 bases identical to TRBD2. V lost 0 bases and J lost 6; bases outside the gene matches: 9. The CDR3 is 17 residues long. CDR1 SGDLS and CDR2 YYNGEE come from the germline V gene. The chain's CDR3 is CASSVVGLAGAGNEQFF. The CDR3 coding sequence is TGTGCCAGCAGCGTAGTAGGCCTAGCGGGAGCAGGCAATGAGCAGTTCTTC.

This sequence joins TRBV2 and TRBJ2-1; 11 nucleotides line up with TRBD2. V lost 11 bases, J lost 6 bases, and 6 bases stayed unmatched. CDR3 length: 13 amino acids. CDR1 and CDR2 (germline): SNHLY, FYNNEI. The CDR3 spells CALTSGKTNEQFF. The CDR3 nucleotides are TGTGCCCTGACTAGCGGGAAAACCAATGAGCAGTTCTTC.

The table lists this clone with a count of one. This chain uses TRBV5-5 with TRBJ2-3; D is undetermined. The germline V gene encodes CDR1 SGHKS and CDR2 YYEKEE (reference sequence). Trimming stripped 1 base from V and 6 bases from J, with 9 bases between. This CDR3 has 13 residues. The CDR3 sequence: CASSLIARDTQYF. CDR3 DNA sequence: TGTGCCAGCAGCTTGATTGCCAGGGATACGCAGTATTTT.

This clone was recorded once. The chain combines TRBV19 with TRBJ1-2; TRBD1 is a possible D gene (6 bases). Trimming left V 4 bases short and J 6 bases short, with 15 bases between. The CDR3 has 14 amino acids. The germline CDR1 and CDR2 sequences are LNHDA and SQIVND (reference sequence). CDR3 sequence (DNA): TGTGCCAGTAGTAGTCCCGGGGGGGGCGATGGCTACACCTTC. It translates to CASSSPGGGDGYTF.

The chain has TRBV27 and TRBJ1-1, with a tentative D call TRBD1 (6 bases). The V end lost 5 bases, the J end lost 3 bases, and 10 bases lay between the germline ends. Per the germline V gene, CDR1 is MNHEY and CDR2 is SMNVEV (reference sequence). This CDR3 spans 13 amino acids. CDR3 loop: CASSVTGYTEAFF. CDR3 bases: TGTGCCAGCAGTGTCACAGGGTACACTGAAGCTTTCTTT.

This chain uses TRBV7-2 with TRBJ2-3, with a weak D call TRBD1 (6 bases). The length of the CDR3 is 12 residues. Germline V gene data show CDR1 as SGHTA and CDR2 as FQGNSA. V was pared by 4 bases and J by 14 bases, with 16 bases between. CDR3 protein: CASSSRGVVGYF. The CDR3 DNA is TGTGCCAGCAGCTCCAGGGGTGTAGTTGGGTATTTT.

The chain combines TRBV15 with TRBJ2-7; D uncertain. The CDR3 is 16 residues long. Germline values: CDR1 LNHNV, CDR2 YYDKDF (reference sequence). Trimming removed 3 bases from V and 3 bases from J, with 18 bases in between. CDR3 DNA sequence: TGTGCCACCAGCAGGACCTACCCGGATGGTTTCTACGAGCAGTACTTC. Protein sequence: CATSRTYPDGFYEQYF.

This sequence joins TRBV5-8 and TRBJ1-1, with TRBD1 identical over 9 bases. J gave up 5 bases and V 4 bases, and 6 bases lay outside the gene matches. Germline lookup yields CDR1 SGHTS and CDR2 YDEGEE. The length of the CDR3 is 14 residues. CDR3 DNA: TGTGCCAGCAGCGTTTGGGACAGGGAGACTGAAGCTTTCTTT. Protein sequence: CASSVWDRETEAFF.

This sequence joins TRBV4-3 and TRBJ2-4; 7 bases fit TRBD1. The CDR3 totals 16 residues. J was trimmed by 7 bases and V by 1 base; bases with no gene match: 10. Germline V lookup: CDR1 LGHNA, CDR2 YSLEER. The CDR3 nucleotides are TGCGCCAGCAGCCAAGTCGAGGGGGCGCGAGTCAACATTCAGTACTTC. It specifies CASSQVEGARVNIQYF.

This rearrangement joins TRBV13 to TRBJ2-5, with TRBD2 identical over 8 bases. Losses at the gene ends were 5 bases for V and 3 bases for J; bases not matched to a gene: 5. Germline lookup yields CDR1 PRHDT and CDR2 FYEKMQ (reference sequence). This CDR3 is 14 amino acids long. CDR3 DNA: TGTGCCAGCAGCACCAGAGCGGGAGAAGAGACCCAGTACTTC. It translates to CASSTRAGEETQYF.

The chain couples TRBV30 to TRBJ2-2; D gene unclear. The CDR3 is 13 amino acids. Germline assignment: CDR1 GTSNPN and CDR2 SVGIG (reference sequence). V dropped 3 bases and J dropped 6 bases, with 11 bases sitting between them. CDR3 bases: TGTGCCTGGAGGAATATGGAAGCCGGGGAGCTGTTTTTT. Its protein is CAWRNMEAGELFF. The whole variable domain, filled in from reference TRBV30 and TRBJ2-2, reads SQTIHQWPATLVQPVGSPLSLECTVEGTSNPNLYWYRQAAGRGLQLLFYSVGIGQISSEVPQNLSASRPQDRQFILSSKKLLLSDSGFYLCAWRNMEAGELFFGEGSRLTVL.

The chain links TRBV9 to TRBJ2-7; D unclear. Trimming shortened V by 0 bases and J by 1 base, and 11 bases separated the two germline ends. The CDR3 runs to 15 residues. Germline V gives CDR1 SGDLS, CDR2 YYNGEE. The CDR3 region is CASSVAPGLSYEQYF. Here the CDR3 DNA reads TGTGCCAGCAGCGTAGCACCCGGGCTATCCTACGAGCAGTACTTC.

V gene TRBV11-2 combines with J gene TRBJ2-1; 8 bases align to TRBD2. The trim removed 8 bases at V and 0 bases at J, leaving 6 bases unmatched. This CDR3 spans 15 amino acids. Germline CDR1 and CDR2: SGHAT and FQNNGV. The CDR3 spells CASPGGTSSYNEQFF. CDR3 bases: TGTGCCAGCCCGGGGGGGACCTCCTCCTACAATGAGCAGTTCTTC.

The genes are TRBV6-6 and TRBJ2-1; 9 positions match TRBD1. The junction had 10 bases not matched to a gene; V was cut back by 6 bases and J by 7 bases. CDR3 length: 15 residues. Germline assignment: CDR1 MNHNY and CDR2 SVGAGI (reference sequence). DNA for the CDR3: TGTGCCAGCAGCATCCCGGGACAGGGTGATAATGAGCAGTTCTTC. Amino acid sequence: CASSIPGQGDNEQFF.